The present entry profiles one T cell receptor (beta chain) with its context. Its antigen is unknown. The data derive from a study of post-analysis software for immune sequencing data. Study-wide context: Secondary progressive, relapsing-remitting and progressive-relapsing multiple sclerosis were among the included disease courses.

Study-level points and caveats: Strong same-batch co-clustering of samples appeared with F measure clustering. Versus controls, multiple sclerosis patients showed significantly lower diversity (normalized Chao1). Controls showed lower frequencies than patients for several TRBV segments, and TRBV5-6, TRBV5-1 and TRBV20-1 were among these.

Trimming pared 6 bases from V and 7 bases from J, leaving 10 bases between. Per the germline V gene, CDR1 is MNHEY and CDR2 is SVGEGT. This CDR3 contains 12 residues. Unique molecular identifiers had been added to the TCR beta cDNA libraries. TCRdb analysed the PCR reads with MiXCR anew, one entry per CDR3 protein. The data hold some 700,000 distinct CDR3 sequences, with roughly three fifths observed a single time. The TCR sequence derives from a girl between 2 and 10 years old with multiple sclerosis. The chain links TRBV6-2 or TRBV6-3 to TRBJ2-1; D is undetermined. Sequencing used blood. CDR3 sequence reads: CASSPPINEQFF. The CDR3 DNA reads TGTGCCAGCAGCCCCCCCATAAATGAGCAGTTCTTC.